A single sample gave rise to the 11 T cell receptor beta chains below, sequenced in a study of patients and donors after allogeneic stem cell transplantation. TCRdb fed the RT-PCR reads into MiXCR, producing one record per CDR3 protein. The sample includes 25,000 to 30,000 distinct CDR3 sequences, around 7.9% of them seen just once. Material for sequencing was blood, either unsorted or a sorted T cell fraction (not recorded which). The receptor source for this set is a human donor who was either an allogeneic HSCT recipient or a stem cell or donor lymphocyte infusion donor (not recorded which). It is not recorded whose cells these are; they may come from a transplant donor.

This clonotype was detected many times. The chain combines TRBV28 with TRBJ2-3; 14 nucleotides align to TRBD2. The CDR3 runs 16 residues. Germline CDR1 MDHEN, CDR2 SYDVKM. V was pared by 6 bases and J by 4 bases, with 6 bases of the junction left unmatched. The CDR3 region has the DNA TGTGCCAGCAGGGGGACTAGCGGGAGTCAAGCAGATACGCAGTATTTT. This gives the protein CASRGTSGSQADTQYF.

This clonotype was counted ten times or more. The chain joins TRBV5-1 to TRBJ1-4; 8 bases fit TRBD1. The CDR3 has 15 amino acids. Germline values: CDR1 SGHRS, CDR2 YFSETQ. V trimming: 4 bases; J trimming: 4 bases; junction bases outside the gene matches: 6. The CDR3 bases are TGCGCCAGCAGCCAACAGGGGGGCCTTAATGAAAAACTGTTTTTT. Its protein is CASSQQGGLNEKLFF.

This clonotype was seen at least ten times. The gene calls are TRBV4-2 and TRBJ1-5, with 7 positions matching TRBD1. This CDR3 has 15 amino acids. The V gene's germline CDR1 is LGHNA and CDR2 YNFKEQ. V trimming: 1 base; J trimming: 3 bases; junction bases outside the gene matches: 3. The CDR3 protein is CASSQVDRDNQPQHF. The CDR3 DNA follows: TGTGCCAGCAGCCAAGTTGACAGGGACAATCAGCCCCAGCATTTT.

This clonotype was detected ten times or more. The chain is built from TRBV7-9 and TRBJ2-1; D is unresolved. The germline CDR1 and CDR2 sequences are SEHNR and FQNEAQ (reference sequence). The ends were cut back, 5 bases at V and 10 bases at J, with 18 bases in the middle. The CDR3 has 14 amino acids. The CDR3 DNA reads TGTGCCAGCAGCCGTACGCCTCCTCAAGGGGAGCAGTTCTTC. This encodes CASSRTPPQGEQFF. Supplemented by reference TRBV7-9 and TRBJ2-1, the full variable domain reads DTGVSQNPRHKITKRGQNVTFRCDPISEHNRLYWYRQTLGQGPEFLTYFQNEAQLEKSRLLSDRFSAERPKGSFSTLEIQRTEQGDSAMYLCASSRTPPQGEQFFGPGTRLTVL.

The sample holds many counts of this clonotype. CDR3 amino acids: CASSLFSSYEQYF. The CDR3 DNA reads TGTGCCAGCAGTTTATTTAGCTCCTACGAGCAGTACTTC. The chain is built from TRBV27 and TRBJ2-7; D not certain. Germline V gives CDR1 MNHEY, CDR2 SMNVEV (reference sequence). This CDR3 is 13 amino acids long. Deletions cut 1 base from V and 0 bases from J, with 4 bases between.

This clonotype has only a few counts. The V gene is TRBV2, the J gene TRBJ2-3; 11 nucleotides agree with TRBD2. The V and J ends lost 5 bases and 7 bases, in that order; junction bases with no gene match: 5. This CDR3 is 14 amino acids long. CDR1 and CDR2 (germline): SNHLY, FYNNEI. CDR3 amino acids: CASSLSGGVYTQYF. The CDR3 nucleotides read TGTGCCAGCAGTCTTAGCGGGGGGGTATATACGCAGTATTTT.

This clonotype is labeled medium-sized. The chain joins TRBV12-3 or TRBV12-4 to TRBJ1-5; possibly TRBD1 for D (6 bases). The CDR3 covers 15 residues. V was clipped by 2 bases and J by 7 bases, with 15 bases between them. Here the CDR3 DNA reads TGTGCCAGCAGTTTAACCCCACAGGGAAACCAGCCCCAGCATTTT. This sequence encodes CASSLTPQGNQPQHF.

J is TRBJ2-3 and V is TRBV20-1, with D perhaps TRBD2 (5 bases). Trimming shortened V by 3 bases and J by 1 base, and 5 bases separated the two germline ends. The CDR3 totals 12 residues. CDR1 and CDR2 (germline): DFQATT, SNEGSKA (reference sequence). The CDR3 bases are TGCAGTGCTAGCGGGGGCACAGATACGCAGTATTTT. Residues: CSASGGTDTQYF.

In its sample, this clonotype was seen many times. The rearrangement joins TRBV29-1 to TRBJ1-5; a weak D match, TRBD1 (5 bases). The CDR3 sequence is 13 residues long. With 3 bases removed from V and 3 bases from J, the gap between germline ends came to 9 bases. Germline CDR1 SQVTM, CDR2 ANQGSEA. CDR3 DNA: TGCAGCGTTGAGAGGGGCCCCAATCAGCCCCAGCATTTT. The encoded protein is CSVERGPNQPQHF.

This clonotype occurred many times. The chain has TRBV5-1 and TRBJ2-5, with D possibly being TRBD1 (6 bases). The CDR3 runs to 13 residues. With 4 bases removed from V and 5 bases from J, the gap between germline ends came to 12 bases. The germline V gene encodes CDR1 SGHRS and CDR2 YFSETQ. The CDR3 spells CASSTGSEETQYF. The CDR3 DNA is TGCGCCAGCAGCACAGGGAGCGAGGAGACCCAGTACTTC.

The V gene is TRBV28, the J gene TRBJ2-7, with D unclear. The V end was cut by 1 base, the J end by 2 bases, with 24 bases between. From germline, CDR1 is MDHEN and CDR2 SYDVKM. The CDR3 length is 19 residues. CDR3 residues: CASSLLIVIEAPGTYEQYF. CDR3 coding DNA: TGTGCCAGCAGTTTATTAATTGTCATTGAGGCACCCGGCACCTACGAGCAGTACTTC.